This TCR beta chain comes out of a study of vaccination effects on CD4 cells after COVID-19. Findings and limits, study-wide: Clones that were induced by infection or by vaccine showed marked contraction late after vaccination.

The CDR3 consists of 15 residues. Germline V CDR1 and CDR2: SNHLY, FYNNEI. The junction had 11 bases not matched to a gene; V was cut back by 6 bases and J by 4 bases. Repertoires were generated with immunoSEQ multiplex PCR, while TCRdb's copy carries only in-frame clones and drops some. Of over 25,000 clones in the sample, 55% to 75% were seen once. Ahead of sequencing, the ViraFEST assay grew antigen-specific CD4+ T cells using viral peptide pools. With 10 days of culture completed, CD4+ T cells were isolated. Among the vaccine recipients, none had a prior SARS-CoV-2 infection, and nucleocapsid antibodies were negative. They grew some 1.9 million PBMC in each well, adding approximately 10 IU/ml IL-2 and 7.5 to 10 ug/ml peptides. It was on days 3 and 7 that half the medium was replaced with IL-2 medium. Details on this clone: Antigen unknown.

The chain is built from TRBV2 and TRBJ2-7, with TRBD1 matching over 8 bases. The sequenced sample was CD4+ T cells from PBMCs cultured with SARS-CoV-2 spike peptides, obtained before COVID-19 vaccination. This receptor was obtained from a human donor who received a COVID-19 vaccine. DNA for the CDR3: TGTGCCAGCAGGCCAGGGGGCCCCCTTTGGTACGAGCAGTACTTC. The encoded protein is CASRPGGPLWYEQYF.